The table lists the clone carrying this T cell receptor beta chain with a count of one. The sample belongs to a study of cytomegalovirus exposure and HLA in healthy donors. PCR amplification relied on 60 Vbeta primers (plus 13 Jbeta primers). Sequencing used immunoSEQ multiplex PCR; TCRdb keeps in-frame clones, though not all of them. Here the sample spans fewer than 200,000 clones, over 80% being singletons. The clonotype was recovered from a woman aged 45-60 years in good health and CMV-seropositive. Source material: PBMCs.

CDR3 bases: TGCGCCAGCAGCCAAGAGACTAGCGGGGGGGTCTACGAGCAGTACTTC. It encodes CASSQETSGGVYEQYF. V gene TRBV4-3 combines with J gene TRBJ2-7, with 14 bases matching TRBD2. J lost 3 bases, V lost 0 bases, and 1 base had no gene match. Per germline, CDR1 LGHNA and CDR2 YSLEER. The CDR3 covers 16 residues.